The entry that follows covers one T cell receptor beta chain sequence. These data are taken from a study of OX40 agonist ivuxolimab in advanced cancers. TCRdb keeps only in-frame clones here, not all; method: immunoSEQ multiplex PCR. The sample lists about 110,000 clones; approximately 89% were seen once. The material sequenced was CD4+ or CD8+ T cells sorted from blood, taken in a trial of the OX40 agonist ivuxolimab. This receptor was taken from an adult with an advanced solid tumor such as melanoma, head and neck, liver or kidney cancer.

DNA of the CDR3: TGCGCCAGCAGCTCCTCGGCCCAGTGGGGTACGCAGTATTTT. Its protein is CASSSSAQWGTQYF. V gene TRBV5-1 combines with J gene TRBJ2-3; D gene uncertain. Trimming shortened V by 3 bases and J by 8 bases, and 16 bases separated the two germline ends. The V gene's germline CDR1 is SGHRS and CDR2 YFSETQ. CDR3 length equals 14 residues.